This paragraph reports one T cell receptor (beta chain). The sample has other DNA sequences that encode this CDR3 too. The data belong to a study of OX40 agonist ivuxolimab in advanced cancers. For the study at large: Prior checkpoint blockade (anti-PD-1, anti-PD-L1 or anti-CTLA-4) was permitted; approximately 40% had it.

If patients had autoimmune disease history or systemic immunosuppression, they were excluded. The data were produced by immunoSEQ multiplex PCR, yet TCRdb's version contains in-frame clones alone and is incomplete. The table has about 48,000 clones, 65% to 85% seen once. Germline values: CDR1 SGDLS, CDR2 YYNGEE. The V end was cut by 0 bases, the J end by 3 bases, with 2 bases between. This CDR3 region has 12 residues. Sequences were derived from CD4+ or CD8+ T cells sorted from blood, sampled in a trial of the OX40 agonist ivuxolimab. This rearrangement joins TRBV9 to TRBJ2-3, with D unclear. The sequence derives from an adult with an advanced solid tumor such as melanoma, head and neck, liver or kidney cancer. CDR3 in amino acids: CASSVVTDTQYF. The DNA for the CDR3 is TGTGCCAGCAGCGTAGTTACAGATACGCAGTATTTT.